These T cell receptor beta chains were read from a single sample in a study of blood T cells in healthy people across ages. TCRdb re-derived calls from the 5' RACE reads in MiXCR, one entry per CDR3 protein. The sample consists of hundreds of thousands of distinct CDR3 sequences, 40% to 50% of them appearing once. Sequenced sample: blood. All receptors come from an elderly man in good health. Both conserved end residues are part of each CDR3. Fields, in order: CDR3 protein, CDR3 DNA, J gene, D gene, V gene, clone size. The D gene is left open where the match is weak. Size is stated for part of the rows, as once, few or many counts, or as a class when the clone is expanded.

CDR3 protein: CASSLRGLGETQYF; CDR3 DNA: TGTGCCAGCAGCTTGCGGGGGTTAGGAGAGACCCAGTACTTC; J gene: TRBJ2-5; D gene: TRBD2; V gene: TRBV7-3; clone size: -
CDR3 protein: CASSLLGETQYF; CDR3 DNA: TGTGCCAGCAGCCTTCTAGGAGAGACCCAGTACTTC; J gene: TRBJ2-5; D gene: -; V gene: TRBV3-1; clone size: many
CDR3 protein: CASSAGEAYEQYF; CDR3 DNA: TGTGCCAGCTCAGCCGGAGAAGCTTACGAGCAGTACTTC; J gene: TRBJ2-7; D gene: -; V gene: TRBV18; clone size: -
CDR3 protein: CAWSVGTSGRSAEQFF; CDR3 DNA: TGTGCCTGGAGTGTTGGGACTAGCGGGAGAAGCGCTGAGCAGTTCTTC; J gene: TRBJ2-1; D gene: TRBD2; V gene: TRBV30; clone size: once
CDR3 protein: CASSQDWLAGGPKNIQYF; CDR3 DNA: TGTGCCAGCAGCCAAGATTGGCTAGCGGGAGGGCCTAAAAACATTCAGTACTTC; J gene: TRBJ2-4; D gene: TRBD2; V gene: TRBV4-2; clone size: many
CDR3 protein: CASSLPGQGSSYEQYF; CDR3 DNA: TGCGCCAGCAGCTTACCGGGACAGGGGTCCTCCTACGAGCAGTACTTC; J gene: TRBJ2-7; D gene: TRBD1; V gene: TRBV5-1; clone size: -
CDR3 protein: CASTRGPGDTIYGYTF; CDR3 DNA: TGTGCCAGCACTCGTGGGCCAGGAGACACAATCTATGGCTACACCTTC; J gene: TRBJ1-2; D gene: -; V gene: TRBV12-3/TRBV12-4; clone size: -
CDR3 protein: CASSPAGALYEQYF; CDR3 DNA: TGTGCCAGCAGCCCCGCTGGAGCGCTCTACGAGCAGTACTTC; J gene: TRBJ2-7; D gene: -; V gene: TRBV28; clone size: few
CDR3 protein: CASSYSGGPRDTQYF; CDR3 DNA: TGTGCCAGCAGTTACTCGGGAGGGCCCAGAGATACGCAGTATTTT; J gene: TRBJ2-3; D gene: TRBD2; V gene: TRBV6-2/TRBV6-3; clone size: -
CDR3 protein: CASSLRSGNTIYF; CDR3 DNA: TGCGCCAGCAGCTTAAGATCTGGAAACACCATATATTTT; J gene: TRBJ1-3; D gene: -; V gene: TRBV5-1; clone size: -
CDR3 protein: CATSRGTDPSYEQYF; CDR3 DNA: TGTGCCACCAGCCGAGGGACAGACCCTTCCTACGAGCAGTACTTC; J gene: TRBJ2-7; D gene: TRBD1; V gene: TRBV15; clone size: -
CDR3 protein: CSAPLRHEQYF; CDR3 DNA: TGCAGTGCCCCGCTACGCCACGAGCAGTACTTC; J gene: TRBJ2-7; D gene: -; V gene: TRBV20-1; clone size: -
CDR3 protein: CAISEIGYEQYF; CDR3 DNA: TGTGCCATCAGTGAGATTGGCTACGAGCAGTACTTC; J gene: TRBJ2-7; D gene: -; V gene: TRBV10-3; clone size: many
CDR3 protein: CASSQDVGVNQPQHF; CDR3 DNA: TGCGCCAGCAGCCAAGATGTTGGCGTCAATCAGCCCCAGCATTTT; J gene: TRBJ1-5; D gene: -; V gene: TRBV4-3; clone size: few
CDR3 protein: CASSFSGLAVTDTQYF; CDR3 DNA: TGTGCCAGCAGTTTCTCAGGACTAGCGGTCACAGATACGCAGTATTTT; J gene: TRBJ2-3; D gene: TRBD2; V gene: TRBV28; clone size: -
CDR3 protein: CAISKTETGSYGYTF; CDR3 DNA: TGTGCCATCAGTAAGACCGAGACAGGGTCCTATGGCTACACCTTC; J gene: TRBJ1-2; D gene: TRBD1; V gene: TRBV10-3; clone size: once
CDR3 protein: CASSQERGLNSPLHF; CDR3 DNA: TGCGCCAGCAGCCAAGAACGGGGGTTAAATTCACCCCTCCACTTT; J gene: TRBJ1-6; D gene: -; V gene: TRBV4-3; clone size: few
CDR3 protein: CSARRTSGGFQETQYF; CDR3 DNA: TGCAGTGCTAGAAGGACTAGCGGGGGATTTCAAGAGACCCAGTACTTC; J gene: TRBJ2-5; D gene: TRBD2; V gene: TRBV20-1; clone size: many
CDR3 protein: CATSDRRAYNEQFF; CDR3 DNA: TGTGCCACCAGTGACCGTAGGGCCTACAATGAGCAGTTCTTC; J gene: TRBJ2-1; D gene: -; V gene: TRBV24-1; clone size: -